This TCR beta chain was profiled in a study of T-cell memory formation after mild COVID-19. The V end lost 1 base, the J end lost 5 bases, and 14 bases lay between the germline ends. The length of the CDR3 is 15 residues. Germline-derived CDR1 and CDR2 are SGHTA and FQGNSA. In TCRdb, the 5' RACE reads were re-called with MiXCR into one record per CDR3 protein. In the table there are 500,000 to 650,000 distinct CDR3 sequences, about 22% of which are singletons. Comments on this clonotype: Its target is not known.

Overall study results and limits: Contracting clones localized mainly to CM and EM when CD4+ and mainly to EMRA when CD8+.

The TCR originated in an adult woman who had mild COVID-19 (a few samples of this study predate the infection). Cell type and time point are not known. The sequenced sample consisted of PBMCs or a T cell subset sorted from them (not recorded which). The chain combines TRBV7-2 with TRBJ2-5; D may be TRBD1 or TRBD2 (6 bases each). The DNA of the CDR3 is TGTGCCAGCAGCTTAGAAGGGGGGCAGGGGGAGACCCAGTACTTC. Its protein product is CASSLEGGQGETQYF.